These 25 T cell receptor beta chains were sequenced from one sample in a study of cytomegalovirus exposure and HLA in healthy donors. Profiled with immunoSEQ multiplex PCR; TCRdb holds only in-frame clones, not every one. The sample holds fewer than 250,000 clones; around 86% are singletons and the top ten take approximately 1.5%. Sample: PBMCs. These receptors were obtained from a woman aged 18-29 years in good health and CMV-seronegative.

The CDR3 DNA reads as TGTGCCAGAAGACAGGGGATAAACGATACGCAGTATTTT. Translating it yields CARRQGINDTQYF. The chain is built from TRBV25-1 and TRBJ2-3, with 8 bases identical to TRBD1. CDR1 and CDR2 (germline): MGHDK, SYGVNS. This CDR3 is built from 13 residues. J lost 6 bases, V lost 9 bases, and 8 bases had no gene match.

The chain joins TRBV10-2 to TRBJ2-7; D unresolved. Germline loops: CDR1 WSHSY, CDR2 SAAADI. This CDR3 contains 13 residues. Trimming removed 5 bases from V and 0 bases from J, with 8 bases in between. CDR3 region: CASSPTYSYEQYF. CDR3 DNA: TGCGCCAGCAGTCCCACATACTCCTACGAGCAGTACTTC.

In DNA, the CDR3 is TGTGCCAGCAGCGGGCCGACAGGGGACATGAACACTGAAGCTTTCTTT. It translates to CASSGPTGDMNTEAFF. The rearrangement links TRBV13 to TRBJ1-1; 8 bases are a match to TRBD1. The CDR3 spans 16 residues. CDR1 and CDR2 from the germline V gene are PRHDT and FYEKMQ (reference sequence). The junction had 8 bases not matched to a gene; V was cut back by 5 bases and J by 0 bases.

This clone came up once. This rearrangement joins TRBV6-5 to TRBJ1-1, with D uncertain. The CDR3 covers 11 residues. The V and J ends lost 5 bases and 4 bases respectively, with 5 bases between them. CDR1 is MNHEY, CDR2 SVGAGI, per germline. In DNA, the CDR3 is TGTGCCAGCAGTGAGAGCACTGAAGCTTTCTTT. As protein: CASSESTEAFF.

The chain couples TRBV6-6 to TRBJ1-1, with D maybe TRBD1 (5 bases). Between the trimmed V and J ends, which lost 7 bases and 1 base, there was a span of 10 bases. The CDR3 has 13 amino acids. Germline-derived CDR1 and CDR2 are MNHNY and SVGAGI (reference sequence). The CDR3 loop reads CASMSGQNTEAFF. CDR3 in DNA: TGTGCCAGCATGTCAGGACAGAACACTGAAGCTTTCTTT.

V gene TRBV5-1 combines with J gene TRBJ2-2; the match to TRBD2 covers 13 bases. After removal of 4 bases from V and 7 bases from J, the junction contained 10 bases not matched to a gene. CDR1 is SGHRS, CDR2 YFSETQ, per germline. There are 17 residues in the CDR3. The CDR3 DNA follows: TGCGCCAGCAGCCCTAACCCGACTAGCGGGGGGATCGGGGAGCTGTTTTTT. Translating it yields CASSPNPTSGGIGELFF. The whole variable domain, remainder taken from reference TRBV5-1 and TRBJ2-2, is KAGVTQTPRYLIKTRGQQVTLSCSPISGHRSVSWYQQTPGQGLQFLFEYFSETQRNKGNFPGRFSGRQFSNSRSEMNVSTLELGDSALYLCASSPNPTSGGIGELFFGEGSRLTVL.

The J gene is TRBJ1-1, the V gene TRBV19, with D unclear. The V gene lost 5 bases and the J gene lost 5 bases, with 15 bases spanning the gap. There are 14 residues in the CDR3. Per germline, CDR1 LNHDA and CDR2 SQIVND (reference sequence). CDR3 amino acids: CASSFRARATEAFF. The CDR3 DNA is TGTGCCAGTAGTTTTAGGGCGCGGGCTACTGAAGCTTTCTTT.

The chain employs TRBV6-5 and TRBJ1-5; weak D call: TRBD1 (6 bases). Germline V gene data show CDR1 as MNHEY and CDR2 as SVGAGI. The ends were cut back, 6 bases at V and 7 bases at J, with 19 bases in the middle. This CDR3 spans 15 amino acids. DNA of the CDR3: TGTGCCAGCAGCCGAGACTCAGGGGAACCCCAGCCCCAGCATTTT. This gives the protein CASSRDSGEPQPQHF.

This clone occurred once. The chain recombines TRBV7-2 with TRBJ2-3; TRBD2 agrees at 11 bases. The CDR3 is 17 residues long. Per germline, CDR1 SGHTA and CDR2 FQGNSA. V dropped 5 bases and J dropped 3; count of bases not matched to a gene: 10. The CDR3 DNA sequence: TGTGCCAGCAGCGGACAATTAGCGGGAGGGGCGACAGATACGCAGTATTTT. Protein sequence: CASSGQLAGGATDTQYF.

The chain has TRBV19 and TRBJ1-5, with 11 bases lining up with TRBD1. Germline V gene data show CDR1 as LNHDA and CDR2 as SQIVND (reference sequence). This CDR3 has 13 residues. The trim removed 9 bases at V and 6 bases at J, leaving 4 bases unmatched. The CDR3 sequence is CASKGQGGQPQHF. The CDR3 DNA reads TGTGCCAGCAAGGGACAGGGGGGTCAGCCCCAGCATTTT.

This chain links TRBV5-4 with TRBJ1-1; possible D gene TRBD1, 5 bases. The CDR3 spans 16 residues. V was cut by 0 bases and J by 0 bases, with 12 bases left in between. Germline V gives CDR1 SGHNT, CDR2 YYREEE (reference sequence). The DNA of the CDR3 is TGTGCCAGCAGCTTGGGCGGGAGGGGCATGAACACTGAAGCTTTCTTT. It is translated as CASSLGGRGMNTEAFF.

The chain recombines TRBV4-1 with TRBJ1-2; D unclear. Deletions cut 3 bases from V and 3 bases from J, with 11 bases between. The CDR3 totals 14 residues. Looked up from germline, CDR1 is MGHRA and CDR2 is YSYEKL. CDR3 in DNA: TGCGCCAGCAGCCACCACCGTAGCGACTATGGCTACACCTTC. Its protein product is CASSHHRSDYGYTF.

V usage is TRBV5-1 and J usage is TRBJ2-7; D is perhaps TRBD1 (5 bases). CDR1 is SGHRS and CDR2 is YFSETQ in the germline V gene. The CDR3 is 13 amino acids. Trimming took 2 bases from V and 3 from J, leaving 9 bases between them. This chain's CDR3 is CASSFDQGYEQYF. In DNA, the CDR3 is TGCGCCAGCAGCTTTGACCAGGGCTACGAGCAGTACTTC.

This chain connects TRBV29-1 to TRBJ1-3; no reliable D call. V lost 6 bases and J lost 4, with 13 bases in between. Germline assignment: CDR1 SQVTM and CDR2 ANQGSEA. The CDR3 extends over 13 amino acids. DNA of the CDR3: TGCAGCGTGTTCCGGGTCGACGGAAACACCATATATTTT. This encodes CSVFRVDGNTIYF.

The genes are TRBV21-1 and TRBJ2-1; the DNA was not used to check the table's D call, TRBD1. TRBV21-1 is a documented pseudogene. This CDR3 is built from 13 residues. This chain's CDR3 is CASSKGQGYEQFF. DNA of the CDR3: TGTGCCAGCAGCAAAGGACAGGGCTATGAGCAGTTCTTC.

In DNA, the CDR3 is TGTGCCAGCAGCTTGGGCGGGACTAGCGGGGGGTTCAATGAGCAGTTCTTC. As protein: CASSLGGTSGGFNEQFF. The chain employs TRBV5-4 and TRBJ2-1, with 15 bases lining up with TRBD2. This CDR3 has 17 residues. V trimming: 0 bases; J trimming: 6 bases; junction bases outside the gene matches: 4. CDR1 is SGHNT, CDR2 YYREEE, per germline (reference sequence).

This chain connects TRBV29-1 to TRBJ1-2; 8 nucleotides agree with TRBD1. CDR1 SQVTM and CDR2 ANQGSEA come from the germline V gene. CDR3 size: 15 residues. The junction had 9 bases not matched to a gene; V was cut back by 3 bases and J by 3 bases. CDR3 amino acids: CSVDPPGQGDYGYTF. The CDR3, as DNA: TGCAGCGTTGATCCCCCCGGACAGGGCGACTATGGCTACACCTTC.

The chain joins TRBV11-2 to TRBJ2-5; 10 bases align to TRBD1. The CDR3 consists of 17 residues. V gave up 4 bases and J gave up 5 bases; unmatched junction bases: 13. Germline CDR1 reads SGHAT; CDR2 reads FQNNGV. Here the CDR3 DNA reads TGTGCCAGCAGCTCCTTTAAGGACAGGGGGGTTATGGAGACCCAGTACTTC. Amino acids: CASSSFKDRGVMETQYF.

This sequence joins TRBV4-2 and TRBJ2-7; no definite D call. The CDR3 covers 14 residues. Germline CDR1 LGHNA, CDR2 YNFKEQ. Deletions cut 0 bases from V and 0 bases from J, with 6 bases between. CDR3 DNA sequence: TGTGCCAGCAGCCAAGAGGCCTTCTCCTACGAGCAGTACTTC. It translates to CASSQEAFSYEQYF.

The gene calls are TRBV18 and TRBJ2-2; tentatively, D is TRBD1 (6 bases). The CDR3 runs to 14 residues. Trimming took off 2 bases at V and 5 bases at J, with 9 bases between the two ends. Germline V CDR1 and CDR2: KGHSH, LQKENI. The CDR3 DNA is TGTGCCAGCTCACCAAACAGGGAGACCGGGGAGCTGTTTTTT. Its translation: CASSPNRETGELFF.

This chain uses TRBV4-1 with TRBJ2-7; 8 bases map to TRBD2. CDR1 and CDR2 (germline): MGHRA, YSYEKL. V shed 0 bases, J shed 4 bases, and the junction held 14 bases outside the gene matches. This CDR3 comprises 18 residues. The CDR3 loop reads CASSQDRAGGLVIYEQYF. The DNA of the CDR3 is TGCGCCAGCAGCCAAGATAGGGCGGGAGGTCTGGTTATATACGAGCAGTACTTC.

The chain links TRBV19 to TRBJ2-7; possibly TRBD2 for D (5 bases). The CDR3 runs 15 residues. Trimming stripped 1 base from V and 3 bases from J, with 13 bases between. Germline V gene data show CDR1 as LNHDA and CDR2 as SQIVND (reference sequence). Here the CDR3 DNA reads TGTGCCAGTAGTATAGGGGGAGACCCCCTCTACGAGCAGTACTTC. Translating gives CASSIGGDPLYEQYF.

In its sample, this clone was seen a few times. This chain connects TRBV15 to TRBJ1-2, with D unclear. Germline CDR1 and CDR2: LNHNV and YYDKDF (reference sequence). The CDR3 is 14 amino acids. With 5 bases removed from V and 2 bases from J, the gap between germline ends came to 12 bases. The DNA for the CDR3 is TGTGCCACCAGCCTCGAACTCACGAACTATGGCTACACCTTC. Protein sequence: CATSLELTNYGYTF.

This chain links TRBV5-4 with TRBJ2-3; the match to TRBD2 covers 10 bases. V trimming: 4 bases; J trimming: 1 base; junction bases outside the gene matches: 9. CDR3 length equals 17 residues. Germline-derived CDR1 and CDR2 are SGHNT and YYREEE (reference sequence). The DNA for the CDR3 is TGTGCCAGCAGCACTAAGGAGCGGGGGGGCGGCACAGATACGCAGTATTTT. Amino acid sequence: CASSTKERGGGTDTQYF.

The rearrangement joins TRBV7-2 to TRBJ2-5, with unresolved D. This CDR3 has 13 amino acids. From germline, CDR1 is SGHTA and CDR2 FQGNSA. V was cut by 2 bases and J by 2 bases, with 6 bases left in between. The CDR3 loop is CASSLFRQETQYF. CDR3 nucleotide sequence: TGTGCCAGCAGCTTATTTAGACAAGAGACCCAGTACTTC.